Each of the 9 T cell receptor beta chains below was sequenced from the same sample in a study of Tregs in tolerant kidney transplant recipients. Recipient PBMCs carried a CFSE label and met irradiated graft donor PBMCs for five to seven days before FACS sorting. For these receptors, no antigen is known. Sequencing used immunoSEQ multiplex PCR; TCRdb keeps in-frame clones, though not all of them. This repertoire shows 15,000 to 19,000 clones, about 53% found once; its top ten account for about 3.3%. Sequences were derived from CD4+ T cells from blood cultured with allogeneic cells, sampled before the transplant. The receptors here all came from a human patient who received a combined kidney and bone marrow transplant.

This clone was recorded a few times. The V call is TRBV19, the J call TRBJ1-5; D gene unclear. Germline loops: CDR1 LNHDA, CDR2 SQIVND (reference sequence). The CDR3 length is 14 residues. With 10 bases removed from V and 6 bases from J, the gap between germline ends came to 19 bases. In DNA form, the CDR3 reads TGTGCCACCTCAAAAAAAGCTCCGGGTCAGCCCCAGCATTTT. It encodes CATSKKAPGQPQHF. Variable domain in full (rest from reference TRBV19 and TRBJ1-5): DGGITQSPKYLFRKEGQNVTLSCEQNLNHDAMYWYRQDPGQGLRLIYYSQIVNDFQKGDIAEGYSVSREKKESFPLTVTSAQKNPTAFYLCATSKKAPGQPQHFGDGTRLSIL.

This clone occurred a few times. The chain uses TRBV5-4 and TRBJ2-5, with TRBD2 matching 8 bases. With V trimmed by 1 base and J by 5 bases, 10 bases remained unmatched. Germline assignment: CDR1 SGHNT and CDR2 YYREEE (reference sequence). CDR3 length: 16 amino acids. CDR3 protein: CASSLNSAGGMETQYF. CDR3 DNA: TGTGCCAGCAGCTTGAACTCCGCGGGGGGCATGGAGACCCAGTACTTC.

This clone has only a few counts. The J gene is TRBJ2-1, the V gene TRBV28; maybe TRBD2 (5 bases). Germline loops: CDR1 MDHEN, CDR2 SYDVKM. Trimming shortened V by 3 bases and J by 3 bases, and 12 bases separated the two germline ends. The CDR3 extends over 15 amino acids. The CDR3 protein is CASSLVSGIYNEQFF. In DNA, the CDR3 is TGTGCCAGCAGTTTGGTCAGCGGAATCTACAATGAGCAGTTCTTC.

V gene TRBV18 combines with J gene TRBJ2-1, with D maybe TRBD2 (5 bases). From germline, CDR1 is KGHSH and CDR2 LQKENI. The germline V and J ends were trimmed by 4 bases and 14 bases, with 15 bases remaining between them. The length of the CDR3 is 12 residues. CDR3 coding DNA: TGTGCCAGCTCACAAGAGGGAATTCAGGAGTTCTTC. Protein sequence: CASSQEGIQEFF.

This clone was counted between two and nine times. The J gene is TRBJ2-3, the V gene TRBV19; 9 nucleotides align to TRBD1. This CDR3 has 18 amino acids. Germline CDR1 is LNHDA and CDR2 is SQIVND (reference sequence). The trim removed 0 bases at V and 4 bases at J, leaving 11 bases unmatched. The CDR3 DNA reads as TGTGCCAGTAGTATAGATCTATACTCTGGGACAGGGTCAGATACGCAGTATTTT. It encodes CASSIDLYSGTGSDTQYF.

By its share, this clone is medium-sized (0.01 to 0.1%). This chain joins TRBV18 and TRBJ1-1; 7 bases align to TRBD1. Germline V gene sequence: CDR1 KGHSH, CDR2 LQKENI. With V trimmed by 5 bases and J by 1 base, 16 bases remained unmatched. This CDR3 is 18 amino acids long. The DNA of the CDR3 is TGTGCCAGCTCAGGTCCGCAGACAAGGGGGCCGCGGAACACTGAAGCTTTCTTT. It codes for CASSGPQTRGPRNTEAFF.

The chain couples TRBV14 to TRBJ2-5; TRBD2 matches 8 bases. Matching the DNA end better, TRBJ2-7 makes the J call doubtful. The CDR3 totals 15 residues. CDR1 SGHDN and CDR2 FVKESK come from the germline V gene. The CDR3 reads CASSFKLAELYEQYF. Written as DNA, the CDR3 is TGTGCCAGCAGCTTTAAACTAGCGGAGCTGTACGAGCAGTACTTC.

This clone was detected once. The chain couples TRBV7-2 to TRBJ2-6; D unclear. The germline V gene has CDR1 SGHTA and CDR2 FQGNSA. The CDR3 loop spans 15 amino acids. The V end was cut by 4 bases, the J end by 0 bases, with 7 bases between. CDR3 DNA sequence: TGTGCCAGCAGCTCCACTATCTCTGGGGCCAACGTCCTGACTTTC. Encoded protein: CASSSTISGANVLTF.

V gene TRBV19 combines with J gene TRBJ2-3; 10 nucleotides agree with TRBD1. This CDR3 has 15 residues. Germline V gene lookup returns CDR1 LNHDA and CDR2 SQIVND (reference sequence). V was clipped by 5 bases and J by 3 bases; unmatched bases: 5. This CDR3 reads CASSARDRGTDTQYF. CDR3 coding DNA: TGTGCCAGTAGTGCCCGGGACAGGGGTACAGATACGCAGTATTTT.